This T cell receptor (beta chain) was identified during a study of beta chain features in type 1 diabetes. General study findings and limits: The study found moderately but significantly shorter TCRB CDR3s in all four CD4+ subsets of Type 1 diabetes patients. Patients showed naive, central memory and Treg TCRB repertoires that appeared more similar than those of healthy donors.

Every single donor gave one heparinised blood draw, and these averaged roughly 120 mL. Germline V gene lookup returns CDR1 MDHEN and CDR2 SYDVKM. The CDR3 totals 13 residues. Trimming removed 1 base from V and 5 bases from J, with 6 bases in between. In its sample, this clone was seen a few times. Its specificity is not known. The isolated RNA, all of it, was reverse transcribed, so expressed TCRB transcripts were what got sequenced. Produced via immunoSEQ multiplex PCR; TCRdb's table is partial and in-frame only. This sample has 500,000 to 850,000 clones, with over 13% found just once. The sample comprised naive CD4+ T cells from blood. This chain links TRBV28 with TRBJ2-4; D is ambiguous. The TCR originated in a man younger than 35 with type 1 diabetes. The chain's CDR3 is CASSLYEENIQYF. The CDR3 coding sequence is TGTGCCAGCAGTTTATACGAGGAAAACATTCAGTACTTC.